This TCR beta chain was documented in a study of OX40 agonist ivuxolimab in advanced cancers. Study-wide results and limits: By week 6 at 0.1 to 3.0 mg/kg, blood CD4+ and CD8+ T cells had expanded clonally.

This table comes from immunoSEQ multiplex PCR, and its TCRdb copy is limited to in-frame clones, with some not included. The repertoire has some 90,000 clones, around 90% of them found once; the top ten carry around 1.1%. In regard to this clone: Its antigen is as yet unknown.

This material consisted of CD4+ or CD8+ T cells sorted from blood, taken in a trial of the OX40 agonist ivuxolimab. The receptor comes from an adult with an advanced solid tumor such as melanoma, head and neck, liver or kidney cancer.

CDR3 in amino acids: CASSEDGTTSYEQYF. The DNA of the CDR3 is TGCGCCAGCAGTGAGGACGGGACAACTTCCTACGAGCAGTACTTC. The chain has TRBV10-1 and TRBJ2-7; D is perhaps TRBD1 (6 bases). CDR1 and CDR2 (germline): WNHNN, SYGVQD (reference sequence). This CDR3 contains 15 residues. Trimming took 2 bases from V and 1 from J, leaving 12 bases between them.